The subject of this entry is one T cell receptor beta chain. This entry comes from a study of blood T cell repertoires in COVID-19. Study background: COVID-19 samples from acute and convalescent phases originated in the United States, Italy and Spain.

Only in-frame clones appear in the TCRdb table, and some are missing; sequencing was by immunoSEQ multiplex PCR. The sample carries roughly 200,000 clones, around 83% recorded once. The CDR3 has 13 residues. Looked up from germline, CDR1 is MNHEY and CDR2 is SVGEGT. V lost 5 bases to trimming and J lost 5 bases, with 12 bases between them. This sequence was found in a man aged 35 to 55 with active or convalescent COVID-19. The rearrangement joins TRBV6-2 or TRBV6-3 to TRBJ1-2; tentative D call: TRBD1 (5 bases). The source material was peripheral blood. The CDR3 sequence is CASSRSGTYGYTF. For the CDR3, the DNA is TGTGCCAGCAGTAGAAGTGGGACTTATGGCTACACCTTC.